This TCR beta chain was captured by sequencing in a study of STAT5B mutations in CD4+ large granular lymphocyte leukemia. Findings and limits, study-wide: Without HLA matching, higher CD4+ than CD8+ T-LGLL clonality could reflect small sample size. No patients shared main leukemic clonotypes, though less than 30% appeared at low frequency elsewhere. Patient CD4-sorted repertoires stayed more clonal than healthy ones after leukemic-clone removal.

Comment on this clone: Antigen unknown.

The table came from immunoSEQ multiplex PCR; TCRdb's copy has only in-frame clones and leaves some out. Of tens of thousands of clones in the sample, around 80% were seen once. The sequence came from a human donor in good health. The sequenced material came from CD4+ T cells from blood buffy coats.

CDR3: CASSPNVQDYGYTF. CDR3 bases: TGTGCCAGTAGCCCCAACGTACAAGACTATGGCTACACCTTC. The V call is TRBV19, the J call TRBJ1-2; D ambiguous. Germline CDR1 reads LNHDA; CDR2 reads SQIVND (reference sequence). The V end was cut by 6 bases, the J end by 3 bases, with 14 bases between. This CDR3 has 14 residues. Variable domain in full (rest from reference TRBV19 and TRBJ1-2): DGGITQSPKYLFRKEGQNVTLSCEQNLNHDAMYWYRQDPGQGLRLIYYSQIVNDFQKGDIAEGYSVSREKKESFPLTVTSAQKNPTAFYLCASSPNVQDYGYTFGSGTRLTVV.